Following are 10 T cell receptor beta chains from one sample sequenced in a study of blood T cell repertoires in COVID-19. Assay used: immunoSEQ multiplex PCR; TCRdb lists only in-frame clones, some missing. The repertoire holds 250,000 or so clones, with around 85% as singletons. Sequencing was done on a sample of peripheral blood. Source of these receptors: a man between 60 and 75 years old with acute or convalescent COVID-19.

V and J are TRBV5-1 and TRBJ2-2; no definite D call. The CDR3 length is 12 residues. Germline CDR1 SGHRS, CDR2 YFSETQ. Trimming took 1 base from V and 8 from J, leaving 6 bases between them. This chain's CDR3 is CASSLNQGELFF. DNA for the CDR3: TGCGCCAGCAGCTTGAATCAAGGGGAGCTGTTTTTT.

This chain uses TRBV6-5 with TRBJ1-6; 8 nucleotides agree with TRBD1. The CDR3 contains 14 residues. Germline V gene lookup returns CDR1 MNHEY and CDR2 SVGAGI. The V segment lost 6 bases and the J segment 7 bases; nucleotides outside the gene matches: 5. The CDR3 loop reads CASSFGQGNSPLHF. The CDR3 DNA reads TGTGCCAGCAGCTTCGGACAGGGAAATTCACCCCTCCACTTT.

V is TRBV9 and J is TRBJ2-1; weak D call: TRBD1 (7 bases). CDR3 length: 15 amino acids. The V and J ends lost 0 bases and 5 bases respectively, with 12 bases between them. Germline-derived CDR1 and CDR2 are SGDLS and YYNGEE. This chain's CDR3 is CASSVAAGGHNEQFF. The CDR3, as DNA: TGTGCCAGCAGCGTAGCGGCAGGGGGGCACAATGAGCAGTTCTTC. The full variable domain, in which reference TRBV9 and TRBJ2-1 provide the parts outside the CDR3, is DSGVTQTPKHLITATGQRVTLRCSPRSGDLSVYWYQQSLDQGLQFLIQYYNGEERAKGNILERFSAQQFPDLHSELNLSSLELGDSALYFCASSVAAGGHNEQFFGPGTRLTVL.

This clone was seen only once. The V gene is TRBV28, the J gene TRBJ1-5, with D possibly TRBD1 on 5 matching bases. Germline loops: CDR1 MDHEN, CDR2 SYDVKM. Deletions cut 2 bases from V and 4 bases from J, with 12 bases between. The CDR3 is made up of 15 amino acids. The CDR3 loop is CASSLPGAGNQPQHF. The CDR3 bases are TGTGCCAGCAGTTTACCTGGGGCGGGAAATCAGCCCCAGCATTTT.

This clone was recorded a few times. CDR3: CASSLAGAGGVTF. CDR3 sequence (DNA): TGCGCCAGCAGCTTGGCCGGGGCAGGGGGCGTTACCTTC. This chain links TRBV5-1 with TRBJ1-2; the match to TRBD1 covers 8 bases. Germline CDR1 SGHRS, CDR2 YFSETQ. V lost 0 bases to trimming and J lost 14 bases; unmatched junction nucleotides: 9. The CDR3 is made up of 13 amino acids.

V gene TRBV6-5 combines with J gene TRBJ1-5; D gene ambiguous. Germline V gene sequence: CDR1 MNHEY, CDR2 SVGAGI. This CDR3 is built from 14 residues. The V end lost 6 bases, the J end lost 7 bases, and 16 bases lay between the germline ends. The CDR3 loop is CASRYRSDYQPQHF. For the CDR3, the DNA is TGTGCCAGCAGATATAGGTCGGACTACCAGCCCCAGCATTTT.

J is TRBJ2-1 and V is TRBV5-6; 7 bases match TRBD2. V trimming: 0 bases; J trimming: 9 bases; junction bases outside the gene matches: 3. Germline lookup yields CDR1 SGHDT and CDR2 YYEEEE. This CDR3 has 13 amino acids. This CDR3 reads CASSLAGRGEQFF. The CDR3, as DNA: TGTGCCAGCAGCTTGGCGGGGAGGGGTGAGCAGTTCTTC.

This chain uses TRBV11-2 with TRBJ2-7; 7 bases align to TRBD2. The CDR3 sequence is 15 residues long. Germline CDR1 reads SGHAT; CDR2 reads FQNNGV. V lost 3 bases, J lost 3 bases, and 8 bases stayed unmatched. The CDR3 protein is CASSFPAGVSYEQYF. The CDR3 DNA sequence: TGTGCCAGCAGCTTTCCTGCGGGAGTTAGCTACGAGCAGTACTTC.

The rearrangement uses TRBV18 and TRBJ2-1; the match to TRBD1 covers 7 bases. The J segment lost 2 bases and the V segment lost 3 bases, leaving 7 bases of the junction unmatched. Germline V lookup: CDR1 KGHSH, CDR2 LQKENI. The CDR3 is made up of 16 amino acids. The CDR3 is CASSPTGQAPYNEQFF. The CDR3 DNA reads TGTGCCAGCTCACCCACCGGACAGGCGCCCTACAATGAGCAGTTCTTC.

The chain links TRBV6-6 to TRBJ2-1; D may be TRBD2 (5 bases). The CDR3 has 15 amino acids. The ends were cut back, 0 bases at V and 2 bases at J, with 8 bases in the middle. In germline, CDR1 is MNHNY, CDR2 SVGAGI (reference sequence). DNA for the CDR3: TGTGCCAGCAGTTACTCGACTAATCCCTACAATGAGCAGTTCTTC. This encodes CASSYSTNPYNEQFF.